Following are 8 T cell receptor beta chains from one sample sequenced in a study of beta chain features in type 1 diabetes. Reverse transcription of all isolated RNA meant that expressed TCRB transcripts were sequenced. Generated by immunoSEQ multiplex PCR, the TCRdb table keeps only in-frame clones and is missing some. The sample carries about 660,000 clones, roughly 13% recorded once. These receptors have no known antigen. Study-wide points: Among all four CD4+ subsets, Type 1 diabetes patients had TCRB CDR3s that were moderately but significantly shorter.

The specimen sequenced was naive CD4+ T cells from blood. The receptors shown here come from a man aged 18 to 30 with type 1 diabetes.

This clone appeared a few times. CDR3 DNA: TGCGCCAGCAGCTTGGAAGCAGTCTACACCTTC. It translates to CASSLEAVYTF. The chain joins TRBV5-1 to TRBJ1-2; D not certain. Germline V gene lookup returns CDR1 SGHRS and CDR2 YFSETQ. The CDR3 is 11 amino acids. Trimming removed 0 bases from V and 10 bases from J, with 7 bases in between.

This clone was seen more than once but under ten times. The CDR3 bases are TGTGCCAGCACGGGGACTGGCCCCTACGAGCAGTACTTC. It translates to CASTGTGPYEQYF. The chain carries TRBV2 and TRBJ2-7; possibly TRBD2 for D (6 bases). Germline lookup yields CDR1 SNHLY and CDR2 FYNNEI. This CDR3 has 13 amino acids. The V end was cut by 7 bases, the J end by 2 bases, with 12 bases between.

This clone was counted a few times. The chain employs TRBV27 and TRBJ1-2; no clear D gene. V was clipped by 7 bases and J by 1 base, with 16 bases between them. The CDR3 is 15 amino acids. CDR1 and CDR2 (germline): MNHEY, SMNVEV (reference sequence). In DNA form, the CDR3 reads TGTGCCAGCAACCCGGGGAGGGTGGGTAACTATGGCTACACCTTC. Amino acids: CASNPGRVGNYGYTF.

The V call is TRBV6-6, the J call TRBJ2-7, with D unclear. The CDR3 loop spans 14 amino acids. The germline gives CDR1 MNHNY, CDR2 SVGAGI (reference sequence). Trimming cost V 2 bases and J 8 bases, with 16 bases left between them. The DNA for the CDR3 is TGTGCCAGCAGTTACGAGGCTACCTTCGGTAAGCAGTACTTC. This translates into CASSYEATFGKQYF.

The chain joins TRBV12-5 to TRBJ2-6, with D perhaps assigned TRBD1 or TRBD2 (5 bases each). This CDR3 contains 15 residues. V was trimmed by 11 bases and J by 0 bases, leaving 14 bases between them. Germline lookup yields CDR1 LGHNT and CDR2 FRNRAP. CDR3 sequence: CASATGTSGANVLTF. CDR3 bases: TGTGCTTCCGCAACGGGGACCTCTGGGGCCAACGTCCTGACTTTC.

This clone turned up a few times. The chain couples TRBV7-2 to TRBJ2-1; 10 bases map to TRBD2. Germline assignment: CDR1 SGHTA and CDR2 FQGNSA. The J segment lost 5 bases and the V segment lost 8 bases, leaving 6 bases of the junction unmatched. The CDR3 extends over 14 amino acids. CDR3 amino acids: CASLGTSVHNEQFF. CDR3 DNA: TGTGCCAGCTTAGGGACTAGCGTCCACAATGAGCAGTTCTTC.

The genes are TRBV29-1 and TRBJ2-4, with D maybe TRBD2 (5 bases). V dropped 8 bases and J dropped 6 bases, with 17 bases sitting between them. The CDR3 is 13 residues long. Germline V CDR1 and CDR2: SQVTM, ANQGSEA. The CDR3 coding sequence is TGCAGCCCATCATCACCCCGGGGAAACATTCAGTACTTC. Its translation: CSPSSPRGNIQYF.

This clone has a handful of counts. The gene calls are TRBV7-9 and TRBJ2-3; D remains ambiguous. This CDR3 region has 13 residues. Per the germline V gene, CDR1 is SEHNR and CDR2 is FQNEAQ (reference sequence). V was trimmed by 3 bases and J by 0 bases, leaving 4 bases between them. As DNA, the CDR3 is TGTGCCAGCAGCTTTCCTAGCACAGATACGCAGTATTTT. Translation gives CASSFPSTDTQYF.